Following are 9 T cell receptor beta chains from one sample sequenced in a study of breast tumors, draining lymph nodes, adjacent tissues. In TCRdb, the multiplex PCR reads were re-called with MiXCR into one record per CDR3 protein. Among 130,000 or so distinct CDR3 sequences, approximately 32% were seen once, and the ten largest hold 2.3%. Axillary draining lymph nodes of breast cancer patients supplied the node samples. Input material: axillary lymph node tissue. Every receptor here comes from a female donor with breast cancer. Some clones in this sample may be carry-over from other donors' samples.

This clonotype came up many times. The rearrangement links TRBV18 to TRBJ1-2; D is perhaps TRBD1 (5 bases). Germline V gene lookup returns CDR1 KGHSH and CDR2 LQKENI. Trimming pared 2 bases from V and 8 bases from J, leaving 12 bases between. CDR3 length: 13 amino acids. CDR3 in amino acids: CASSPRDLEGYTF. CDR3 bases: TGTGCCAGCTCACCAAGGGACCTTGAGGGCTACACCTTC.

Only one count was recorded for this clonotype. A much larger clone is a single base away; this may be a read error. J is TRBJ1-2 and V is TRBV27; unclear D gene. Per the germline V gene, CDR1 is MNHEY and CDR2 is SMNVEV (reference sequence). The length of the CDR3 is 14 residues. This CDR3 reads CASSLLPVPYGCTF. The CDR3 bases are TGTGCCAGCAGTTTATTACCTGTCCCCTATGGCTGCACCTTC.

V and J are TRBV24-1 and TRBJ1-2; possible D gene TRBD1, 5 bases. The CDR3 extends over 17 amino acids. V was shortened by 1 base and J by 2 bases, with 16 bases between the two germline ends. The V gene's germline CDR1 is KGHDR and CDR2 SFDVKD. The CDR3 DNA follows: TGTGCCACCAGTGATTTACAACTGGCACGGGGCAACTATGGCTACACCTTC. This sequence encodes CATSDLQLARGNYGYTF.

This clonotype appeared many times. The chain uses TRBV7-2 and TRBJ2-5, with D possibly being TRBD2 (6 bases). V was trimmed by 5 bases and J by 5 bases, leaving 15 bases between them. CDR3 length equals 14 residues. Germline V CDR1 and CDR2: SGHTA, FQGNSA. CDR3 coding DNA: TGTGCCAGCAGCCCCGGCCTGGAGGGGGAGACCCAGTACTTC. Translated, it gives CASSPGLEGETQYF.

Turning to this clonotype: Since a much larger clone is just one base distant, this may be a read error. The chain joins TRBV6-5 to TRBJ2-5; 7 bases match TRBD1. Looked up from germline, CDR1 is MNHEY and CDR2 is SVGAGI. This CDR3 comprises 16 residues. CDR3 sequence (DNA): TGTGCCAGCAGTTACCCAACAGGGGAAGGGCAAGAGACCCAGTGCTTC. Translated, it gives CASSYPTGEGQETQCF.

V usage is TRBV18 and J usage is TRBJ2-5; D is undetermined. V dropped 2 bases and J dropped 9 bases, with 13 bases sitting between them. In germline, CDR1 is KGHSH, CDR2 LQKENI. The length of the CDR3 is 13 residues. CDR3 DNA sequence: TGTGCCAGCTCACCAGGCGCCAATCAGCCCCAGTACTTC. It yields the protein CASSPGANQPQYF.

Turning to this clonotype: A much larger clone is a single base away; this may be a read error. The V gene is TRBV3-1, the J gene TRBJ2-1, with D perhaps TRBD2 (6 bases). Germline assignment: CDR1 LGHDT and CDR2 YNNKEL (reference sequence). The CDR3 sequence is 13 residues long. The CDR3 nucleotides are TGTGCCAGCGGCCAAGAATTGAGAAGCGGGCGGGTCTTC. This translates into CASGQELRSGRVF.

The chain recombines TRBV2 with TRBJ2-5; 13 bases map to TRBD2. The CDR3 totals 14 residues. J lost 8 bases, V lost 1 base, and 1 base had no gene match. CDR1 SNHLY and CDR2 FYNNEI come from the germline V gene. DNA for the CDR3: TGTGCCAGCAGTGAAGGACTAGCGGGAGGTACCCAGTACTTC. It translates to CASSEGLAGGTQYF.

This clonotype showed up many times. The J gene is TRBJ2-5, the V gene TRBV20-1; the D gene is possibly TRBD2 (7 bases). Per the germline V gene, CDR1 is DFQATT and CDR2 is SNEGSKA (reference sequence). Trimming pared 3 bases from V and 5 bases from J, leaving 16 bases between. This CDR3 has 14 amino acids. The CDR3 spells CSASIGGPMETQYF. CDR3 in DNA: TGCAGTGCTAGTATCGGGGGGCCCATGGAGACCCAGTACTTC.